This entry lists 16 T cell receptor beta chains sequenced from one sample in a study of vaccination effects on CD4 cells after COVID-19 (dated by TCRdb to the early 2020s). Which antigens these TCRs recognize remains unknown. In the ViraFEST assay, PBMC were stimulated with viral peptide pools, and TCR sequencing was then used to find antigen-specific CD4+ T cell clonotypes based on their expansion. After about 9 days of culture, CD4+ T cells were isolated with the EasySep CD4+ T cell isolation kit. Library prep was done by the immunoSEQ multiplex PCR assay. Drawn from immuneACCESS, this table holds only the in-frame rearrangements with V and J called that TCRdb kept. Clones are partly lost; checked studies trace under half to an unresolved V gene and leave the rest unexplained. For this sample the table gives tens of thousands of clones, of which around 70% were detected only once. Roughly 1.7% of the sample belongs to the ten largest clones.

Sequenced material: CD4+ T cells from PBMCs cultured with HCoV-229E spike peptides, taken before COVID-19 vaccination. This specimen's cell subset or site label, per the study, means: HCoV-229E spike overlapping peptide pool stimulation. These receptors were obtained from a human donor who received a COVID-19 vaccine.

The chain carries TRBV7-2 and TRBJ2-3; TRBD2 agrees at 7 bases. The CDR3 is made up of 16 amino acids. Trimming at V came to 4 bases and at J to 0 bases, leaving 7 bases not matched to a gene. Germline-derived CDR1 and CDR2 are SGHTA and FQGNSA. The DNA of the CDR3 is TGTGCCAGCAGCTCAAGAGCGGGGACTAGCACAGATACGCAGTATTTT. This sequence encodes CASSSRAGTSTDTQYF.

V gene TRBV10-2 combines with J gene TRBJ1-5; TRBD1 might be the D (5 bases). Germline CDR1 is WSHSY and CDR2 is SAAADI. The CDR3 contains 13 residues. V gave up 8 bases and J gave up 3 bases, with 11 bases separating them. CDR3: CASETALNQPQHF. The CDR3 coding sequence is TGCGCCAGCGAGACAGCCCTCAATCAGCCCCAGCATTTT.

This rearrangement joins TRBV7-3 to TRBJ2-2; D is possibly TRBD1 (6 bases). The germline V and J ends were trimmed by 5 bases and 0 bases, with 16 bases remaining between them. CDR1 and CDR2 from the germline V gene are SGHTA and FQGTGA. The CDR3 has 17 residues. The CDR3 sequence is CASSPKIGTPNTGELFF. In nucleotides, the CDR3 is TGTGCCAGCAGCCCGAAAATTGGGACACCGAACACCGGGGAGCTGTTTTTT.

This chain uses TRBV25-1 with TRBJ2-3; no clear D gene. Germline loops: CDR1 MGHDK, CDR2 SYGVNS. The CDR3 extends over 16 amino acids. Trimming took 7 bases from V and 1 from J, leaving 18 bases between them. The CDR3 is CASTPNPHIGTDTQYF. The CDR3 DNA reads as TGTGCCAGCACCCCTAACCCCCACATAGGCACAGATACGCAGTATTTT.

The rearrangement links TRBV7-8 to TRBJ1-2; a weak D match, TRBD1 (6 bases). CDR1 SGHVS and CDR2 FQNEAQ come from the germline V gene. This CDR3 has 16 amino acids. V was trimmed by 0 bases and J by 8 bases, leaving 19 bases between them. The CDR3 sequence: CASSLALGGAGSGYTF. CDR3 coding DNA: TGTGCCAGCAGCTTAGCGCTCGGGGGGGCGGGTAGCGGCTACACCTTC.

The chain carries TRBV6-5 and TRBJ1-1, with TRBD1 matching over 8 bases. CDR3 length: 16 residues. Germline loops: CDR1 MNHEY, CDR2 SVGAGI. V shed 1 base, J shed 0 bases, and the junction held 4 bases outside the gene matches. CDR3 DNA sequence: TGTGCCAGCAGTTACTACAGGGGGGGGATGAACACTGAAGCTTTCTTT. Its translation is CASSYYRGGMNTEAFF.

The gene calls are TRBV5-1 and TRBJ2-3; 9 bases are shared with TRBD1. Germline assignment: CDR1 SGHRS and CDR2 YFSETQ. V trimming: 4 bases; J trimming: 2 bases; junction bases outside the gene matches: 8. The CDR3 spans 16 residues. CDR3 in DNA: TGCGCCAGCAGCAGGGGACAGGGAGGACCCACAGATACGCAGTATTTT. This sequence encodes CASSRGQGGPTDTQYF. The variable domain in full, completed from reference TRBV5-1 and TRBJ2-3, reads KAGVTQTPRYLIKTRGQQVTLSCSPISGHRSVSWYQQTPGQGLQFLFEYFSETQRNKGNFPGRFSGRQFSNSRSEMNVSTLELGDSALYLCASSRGQGGPTDTQYFGPGTRLTVL.

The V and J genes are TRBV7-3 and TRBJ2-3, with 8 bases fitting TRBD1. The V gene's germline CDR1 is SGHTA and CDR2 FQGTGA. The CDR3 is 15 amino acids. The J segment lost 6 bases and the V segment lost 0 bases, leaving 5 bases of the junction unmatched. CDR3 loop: CASSLTSGGDDTQYF. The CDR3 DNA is TGTGCCAGCAGCTTAACGTCAGGGGGCGATGATACGCAGTATTTT.

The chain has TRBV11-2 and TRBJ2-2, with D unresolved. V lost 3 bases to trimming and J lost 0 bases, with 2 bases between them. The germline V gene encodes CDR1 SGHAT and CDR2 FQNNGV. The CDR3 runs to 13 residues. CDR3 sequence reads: CASSLTNTGELFF. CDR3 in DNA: TGTGCCAGCAGCTTGACGAACACCGGGGAGCTGTTTTTT.

The chain's CDR3 is CASSLVAFPGDDTGELFF. CDR3 sequence (DNA): TGTGCCAGCAGCTTGGTCGCTTTTCCGGGGGATGACACCGGGGAGCTGTTTTTT. The chain employs TRBV5-4 and TRBJ2-2; D perhaps matches TRBD2 (6 bases). V lost 0 bases to trimming and J lost 3 bases, with 18 bases between them. The CDR3 spans 18 residues. The germline V gene has CDR1 SGHNT and CDR2 YYREEE (reference sequence).

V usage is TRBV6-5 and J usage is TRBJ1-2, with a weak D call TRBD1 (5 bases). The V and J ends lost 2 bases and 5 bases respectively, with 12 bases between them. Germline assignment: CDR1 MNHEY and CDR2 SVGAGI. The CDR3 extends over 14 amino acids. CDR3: CASSYEGRNYGYTF. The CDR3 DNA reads TGTGCCAGCAGTTACGAGGGACGCAATTATGGCTACACCTTC.

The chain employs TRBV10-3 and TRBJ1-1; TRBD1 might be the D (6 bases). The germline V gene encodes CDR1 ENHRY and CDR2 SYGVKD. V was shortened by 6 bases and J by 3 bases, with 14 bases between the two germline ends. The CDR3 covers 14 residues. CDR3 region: CAISETQGYTEAFF. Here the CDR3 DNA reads TGTGCCATCAGCGAGACACAGGGTTACACTGAAGCTTTCTTT.

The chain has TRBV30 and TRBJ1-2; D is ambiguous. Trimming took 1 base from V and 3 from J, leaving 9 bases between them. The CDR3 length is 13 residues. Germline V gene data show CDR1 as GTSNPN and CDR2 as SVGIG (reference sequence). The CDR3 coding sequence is TGTGCCTGGAGTGCGGGGATAGACTATGGCTACACCTTC. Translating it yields CAWSAGIDYGYTF.

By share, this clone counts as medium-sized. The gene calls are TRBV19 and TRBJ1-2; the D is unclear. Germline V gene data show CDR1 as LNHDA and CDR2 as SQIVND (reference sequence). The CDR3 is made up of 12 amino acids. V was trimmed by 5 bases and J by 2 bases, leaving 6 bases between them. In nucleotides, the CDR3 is TGTGCCAGTAGTTACATGAACTATGGCTACACCTTC. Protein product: CASSYMNYGYTF.

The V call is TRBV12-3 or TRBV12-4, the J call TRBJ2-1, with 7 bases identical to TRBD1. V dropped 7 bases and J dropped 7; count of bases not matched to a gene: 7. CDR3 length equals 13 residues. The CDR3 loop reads CASIIQGWNEQFF. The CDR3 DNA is TGTGCCAGCATCATACAGGGGTGGAATGAGCAGTTCTTC.

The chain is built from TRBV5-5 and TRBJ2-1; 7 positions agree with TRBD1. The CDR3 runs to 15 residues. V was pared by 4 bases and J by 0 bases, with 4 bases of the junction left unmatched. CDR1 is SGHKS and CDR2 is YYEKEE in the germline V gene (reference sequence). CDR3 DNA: TGTGCCAGCAGCGCGACAGGGAGCTCCTACAATGAGCAGTTCTTC. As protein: CASSATGSSYNEQFF.